A selection of T cell receptor beta chains follows, all from one sample in a study of T cell responses to AZD1222 COVID-19 vaccine. Data came from immunoSEQ multiplex PCR; TCRdb stores just in-frame clones and leaves some out. The table shows about 96,000 clones, with around 89% occurring only once. This specimen consisted of peripheral blood, obtained on day 0 of AZD1222 vaccination. These receptors came from an adult in good health. The CDR3 runs from the conserved cysteine through the conserved F or W. D genes are given only for firm matches. Only part of the rows carry a size: once, few, many, or a class if the clone is expanded.

clone size,D gene,V gene,J gene,CDR3 protein,CDR3 DNA
once,.,TRBV7-9,TRBJ1-2,CASSLDSGTSTGYTF,TGTGCCAGCAGCTTAGACTCGGGTACCTCTACCGGCTACACCTTC
.,.,TRBV4-1,TRBJ1-4,CASSQVDGGREKLFF,TGCGCCAGCAGCCAAGTCGACGGGGGTAGGGAAAAACTGTTTTTT
.,.,TRBV19,TRBJ2-1,CASADSNNEQFF,TGTGCCAGTGCGGACAGCAACAATGAGCAGTTCTTC
.,TRBD1,TRBV7-2,TRBJ1-3,CASSPQGGTGNTIYF,TGTGCCAGCAGCCCCCAGGGGGGCACTGGAAACACCATATATTTT
.,.,TRBV28,TRBJ2-2,CASSPGFNTGELFF,TGTGCCAGCAGCCCAGGTTTCAACACCGGGGAGCTGTTTTTT
.,.,TRBV5-1,TRBJ1-1,CASSLGAVANTEAFF,TGCGCCAGCAGCTTGGGGGCAGTAGCGAACACTGAAGCTTTCTTT
.,.,TRBV5-4,TRBJ2-5,CASSLVGRGGQETQYF,TGTGCCAGCAGCTTGGTTGGCAGGGGTGGCCAAGAGACCCAGTACTTC
.,TRBD1,TRBV19,TRBJ1-1,CASSSGTGTIEAFF,TGTGCCAGTAGTTCGGGGACAGGGACCATTGAAGCTTTCTTT
.,TRBD1,TRBV2,TRBJ1-6,CASRPGTGVTSPLHF,TGTGCCAGCAGACCCGGGACAGGGGTTACTTCACCCCTCCACTTT
.,.,TRBV6-4,TRBJ2-7,CASSEGAGSDEQYF,TGTGCCAGCAGTGAGGGGGCCGGATCGGACGAGCAGTACTTC
.,TRBD2,TRBV9,TRBJ2-1,CASSVATSAGTYNEQFF,TGTGCCAGCAGCGTAGCTACCTCAGCGGGGACCTACAATGAGCAGTTCTTC
.,.,TRBV9,TRBJ1-1,CASSPGGGTEAFF,TGTGCCAGCAGCCCCGGGGGGGGCACTGAAGCTTTCTTT
.,.,TRBV29-1,TRBJ1-1,CSVGRGEGAFF,TGCAGCGTTGGGAGGGGGGAAGGAGCTTTCTTT
.,TRBD1,TRBV5-6,TRBJ1-2,CASSLAGQGGGYTF,TGTGCCAGCAGCTTGGCGGGACAGGGTGGAGGCTACACCTTC
.,.,TRBV15,TRBJ2-1,CATSRVGVAYNEQFF,TGTGCCACCAGCAGAGTTGGTGTCGCCTACAATGAGCAGTTCTTC
few,.,TRBV12-3/TRBV12-4,TRBJ1-1,CASSWAGNTEAFF,TGTGCCAGCAGTTGGGCTGGGAACACTGAAGCTTTCTTT
.,.,TRBV6-1,TRBJ1-5,CASSEQWGGKSFMGNQPQHF,TGTGCCAGCAGTGAACAATGGGGGGGAAAATCCTTTATGGGCAATCAGCCCCAGCATTTT
.,.,TRBV7-2,TRBJ1-6,CASSPTGTGNSPLHF,TGTGCCAGCAGCCCAACCGGGACTGGGAATTCACCCCTCCACTTT
.,.,TRBV30,TRBJ2-7,CAWNRASSYEQYF,TGTGCCTGGAACAGGGCATCCTCCTACGAGCAGTACTTC
.,.,TRBV19,TRBJ1-2,CASSIVNSANYGYTF,TGTGCCAGTAGTATAGTTAACAGCGCTAACTATGGCTACACCTTC
.,.,TRBV13,TRBJ2-3,CASSHNRLVSDTQYF,TGTGCCAGCAGCCACAACCGACTAGTTTCGGATACGCAGTATTTT
.,TRBD1,TRBV5-1,TRBJ2-5,CASSFRTGETQYF,TGCGCCAGCAGTTTTCGGACAGGGGAGACCCAGTACTTC
.,.,TRBV19,TRBJ1-2,CASSFVSLNYGYTF,TGTGCCAGTAGCTTCGTTAGCCTCAACTATGGCTACACCTTC
few,.,TRBV5-4,TRBJ1-2,CASSSALSGSDGYTF,TGTGCCAGCAGCTCGGCGTTGTCGGGAAGCGATGGCTACACCTTC
.,TRBD2,TRBV7-7,TRBJ2-5,CASSLGAGGPWETQYF,TGTGCTAGCAGTCTTGGAGCGGGGGGGCCTTGGGAGACCCAGTACTTC
.,.,TRBV4-1,TRBJ2-7,CASSQGIRADLYEQYF,TGCGCCAGCAGCCAAGGGATTAGGGCGGACCTCTACGAGCAGTACTTC
once,.,TRBV5-1,TRBJ2-5,CASSFNVEETQYF,TGCGCCAGCAGCTTCAACGTTGAAGAGACCCAGTACTTC
.,.,TRBV25-1,TRBJ2-1,CASSEQGMNEQFF,TGTGCCAGCAGTGAACAGGGAATGAATGAGCAGTTCTTC
.,TRBD2,TRBV28,TRBJ2-1,CASSSQTSGGYNEQFF,TGTGCCAGCAGTTCCCAGACTAGCGGGGGATACAATGAGCAGTTCTTC
few,TRBD2,TRBV28,TRBJ2-1,CASSSPLGLAGKTNTNNEQFF,TGTGCCAGCAGTTCCCCCCTGGGGCTAGCGGGGAAAACAAACACTAACAATGAGCAGTTCTTC
.,.,TRBV5-1,TRBJ2-7,CASSLVPSGEQYF,TGCGCCAGCAGCTTGGTTCCATCCGGGGAGCAGTACTTC
.,.,TRBV7-8,TRBJ2-3,CASSYLPGADTDTQYF,TGTGCCAGCAGCTATCTCCCGGGGGCGGACACAGATACGCAGTATTTT
.,.,TRBV11-3,TRBJ1-1,CASSLQDTTEAFF,TGTGCCAGCAGCTTACAAGACACTACTGAAGCTTTCTTT
.,.,TRBV2,TRBJ1-1,CASTGGVSTEAFF,TGTGCCAGCACCGGGGGAGTTAGCACTGAAGCTTTCTTT
.,.,TRBV7-9,TRBJ2-2,CASSFWDGATMGELFF,TGTGCCAGCAGCTTCTGGGACGGGGCGACAATGGGGGAGCTGTTTTTT
.,.,TRBV3-1/TRBV3-2,TRBJ2-3,CASSQVTAWDGTDTQYF,TGTGCCAGCAGCCAAGTTACAGCTTGGGACGGCACAGATACGCAGTATTTT
.,.,TRBV6-6,TRBJ1-1,CASEGDTEAFF,TGTGCCAGCGAGGGGGACACTGAAGCTTTCTTT
.,TRBD1,TRBV6-5,TRBJ1-1,CASSNRDSEAFF,TGTGCCAGCAGTAACCGGGACAGTGAAGCTTTCTTT
.,.,TRBV3-1/TRBV3-2,TRBJ2-3,CASSQGLGGHTDTQYF,TGTGCCAGCAGCCAAGGGCTCGGCGGCCACACAGATACGCAGTATTTT
.,.,TRBV29-1,TRBJ1-4,CSVERGEKLFF,TGCAGCGTTGAAAGGGGGGAGAAACTGTTTTTT
.,TRBD1,TRBV7-3,TRBJ1-1,CASSPGQIIGEAFF,TGTGCCAGCAGCCCGGGACAGATTATAGGTGAAGCTTTCTTT
.,.,TRBV5-6,TRBJ2-6,CASSPTAPANVLTF,TGTGCCAGCAGCCCCACAGCCCCGGCCAACGTCCTGACTTTC
.,.,TRBV6-5,TRBJ1-4,CASRVTAPGKLFF,TGTGCCAGCAGGGTGACAGCGCCGGGAAAACTGTTTTTT
.,TRBD1,TRBV19,TRBJ2-7,CASRPRDSYYEQYF,TGTGCCAGTAGACCCCGGGACAGTTACTACGAGCAGTACTTC
.,.,TRBV7-2,TRBJ1-5,CASSLDSGGNQPQHF,TGTGCCAGCAGCTTAGACTCAGGGGGCAATCAGCCCCAGCATTTT